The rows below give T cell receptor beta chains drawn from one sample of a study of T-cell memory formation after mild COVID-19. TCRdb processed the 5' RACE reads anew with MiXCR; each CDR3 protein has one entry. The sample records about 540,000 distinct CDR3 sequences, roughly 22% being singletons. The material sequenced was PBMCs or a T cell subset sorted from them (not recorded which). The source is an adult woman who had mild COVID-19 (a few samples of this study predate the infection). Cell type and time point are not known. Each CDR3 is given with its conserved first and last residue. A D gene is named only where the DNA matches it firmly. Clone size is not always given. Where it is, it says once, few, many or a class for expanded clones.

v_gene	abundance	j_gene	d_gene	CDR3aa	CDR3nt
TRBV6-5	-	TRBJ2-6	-	CASSYWLSGANVLTF	TGTGCCAGCAGTTACTGGCTCTCTGGGGCCAACGTCCTGACTTTC
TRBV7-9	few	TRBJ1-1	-	CASSFRGQNEAFF	TGTGCCAGCAGCTTCCGGGGGCAGAATGAAGCTTTCTTT
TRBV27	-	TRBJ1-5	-	CASMQAAGPQHF	TGTGCCAGCATGCAGGCCGCAGGGCCCCAGCATTTT
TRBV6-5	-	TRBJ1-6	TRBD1	CASSYSGQGAGSPLHF	TGTGCCAGCAGTTACTCTGGACAGGGGGCAGGTTCACCCCTCCACTTT
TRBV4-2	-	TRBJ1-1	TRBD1	CASSQAATGEQPEAFF	TGTGCCAGCAGCCAAGCCGCGACAGGGGAACAACCTGAAGCTTTCTTT
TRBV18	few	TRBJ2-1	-	CASSEGPLFEQFF	TGTGCCAGCTCAGAGGGACCCCTCTTTGAGCAGTTCTTC
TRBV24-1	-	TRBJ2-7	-	CATSDPSTGASYEQYF	TGTGCCACCAGTGATCCATCAACGGGGGCTAGCTACGAGCAGTACTTC
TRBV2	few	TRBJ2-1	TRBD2	CASSQTSGGYNEQFF	TGTGCCAGCAGTCAGACTAGCGGGGGGTACAATGAGCAGTTCTTC
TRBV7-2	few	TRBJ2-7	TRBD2	CASSAQKGGSYEQYF	TGTGCCAGCAGCGCGCAGAAGGGCGGGAGTTACGAGCAGTACTTC
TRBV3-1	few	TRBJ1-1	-	CASSQVLVNTEAFF	TGTGCCAGCAGCCAAGTACTGGTGAACACTGAAGCTTTCTTT
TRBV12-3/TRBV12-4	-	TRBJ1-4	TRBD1	CASSSEETGVNEKLFF	TGTGCCAGCAGTTCGGAAGAGACAGGGGTTAATGAAAAACTGTTTTTT
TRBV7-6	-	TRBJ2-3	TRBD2	CASSSAGGPWDTQYF	TGTGCCAGCAGCTCCGCGGGGGGGCCTTGGGATACGCAGTATTTT
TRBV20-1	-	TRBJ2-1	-	CSARTTVGENEQFF	TGCAGTGCTAGGACCACCGTCGGGGAGAATGAGCAGTTCTTC
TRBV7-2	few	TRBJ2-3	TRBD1	CASSLSPGTADTQYF	TGTGCCAGCAGCTTAAGCCCCGGGACAGCAGATACGCAGTATTTT
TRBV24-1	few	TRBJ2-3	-	CATSDLLSHTQYF	TGTGCCACCAGTGATTTGCTAAGTCATACGCAGTATTTT
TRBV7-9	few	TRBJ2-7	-	CASSPPGREQYF	TGTGCCAGCAGCCCCCCGGGACGGGAACAGTACTTC
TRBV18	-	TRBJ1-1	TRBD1	CASSRGQTEAFF	TGTGCCAGCTCCCGGGGACAGACTGAAGCTTTCTTT
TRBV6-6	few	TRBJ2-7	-	CASSLEGGRYEQYF	TGTGCCAGCAGTCTAGAAGGGGGTCGCTACGAGCAGTACTTC
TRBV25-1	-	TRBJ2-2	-	CASSPDPNTGELFF	TGTGCCAGCAGCCCCGACCCGAACACCGGGGAGCTGTTTTTT
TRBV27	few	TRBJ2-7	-	CASSSGGGSYEQYF	TGTGCCAGCAGCTCCGGGGGTGGGAGCTACGAGCAGTACTTC
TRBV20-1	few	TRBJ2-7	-	CSASPAARSYEQYF	TGCAGTGCTAGTCCGGCCGCTCGTTCCTACGAGCAGTACTTC
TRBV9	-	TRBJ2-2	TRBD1	CASSAGTGGRSGELFF	TGTGCCAGCAGCGCAGGGACAGGGGGCCGGTCCGGGGAGCTGTTTTTT
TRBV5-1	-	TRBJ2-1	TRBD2	CASSWGTSGSYNEQFF	TGCGCCAGCAGCTGGGGGACTAGCGGCTCCTACAATGAGCAGTTCTTC
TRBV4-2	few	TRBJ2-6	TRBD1	CASSQGTGGSGANVLTF	TGTGCCAGCAGCCAGGGGACAGGGGGTTCCGGGGCCAACGTCCTGACTTTC
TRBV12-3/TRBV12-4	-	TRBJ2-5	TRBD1	CASSFTPLTGGLETQYF	TGTGCCAGCAGTTTCACTCCTTTGACAGGGGGCCTAGAGACCCAGTACTTC
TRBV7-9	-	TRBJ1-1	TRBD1	CASRTTGGTEAFF	TGTGCCAGCAGGACGACAGGGGGCACTGAAGCTTTCTTT
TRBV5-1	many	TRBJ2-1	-	CASSLGGDSNEQFF	TGCGCCAGCAGCTTGGGGGGAGACAGCAATGAGCAGTTCTTC
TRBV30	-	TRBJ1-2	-	CAWSVGFYGYTF	TGTGCCTGGAGTGTGGGATTTTATGGCTACACCTTC
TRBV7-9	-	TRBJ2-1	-	CASSLVVLRGGLYNEQFF	TGTGCCAGCAGCTTAGTGGTCCTACGTGGAGGCCTTTACAATGAGCAGTTCTTC
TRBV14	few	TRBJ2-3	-	CASSQVLVPDTQYF	TGTGCCAGCAGCCAAGTTTTAGTACCAGATACGCAGTATTTT
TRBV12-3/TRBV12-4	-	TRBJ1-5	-	CASSFSGRGNQPQHF	TGTGCCAGCAGTTTCTCGGGTCGGGGCAATCAGCCCCAGCATTTT
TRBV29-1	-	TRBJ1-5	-	CSVAADGQPQHF	TGCAGCGTGGCAGCAGATGGTCAGCCCCAGCATTTT
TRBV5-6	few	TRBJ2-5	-	CASSLTGFLTSETQYF	TGTGCCAGCAGCTTGACAGGATTCCTAACCTCGGAGACCCAGTACTTC
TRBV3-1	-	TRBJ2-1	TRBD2	CASSPPAGAGGNEQFF	TGTGCCAGCAGCCCCCCCGCGGGAGCGGGAGGGAATGAGCAGTTCTTC
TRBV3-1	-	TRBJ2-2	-	CASSQTGVASGELFF	TGTGCCAGCAGTCAGACAGGTGTGGCTTCCGGGGAGCTGTTTTTT
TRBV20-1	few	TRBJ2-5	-	CSARDAGGSETQYF	TGCAGTGCTAGAGATGCCGGGGGTTCAGAGACCCAGTACTTC
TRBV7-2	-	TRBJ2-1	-	CASSLEVGLPYNEQFF	TGTGCCAGCAGCTTAGAGGTGGGACTCCCCTACAATGAGCAGTTCTTC
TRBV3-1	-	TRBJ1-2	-	CASSQATQFPNYGYTF	TGTGCCAGCAGCCAAGCTACCCAGTTCCCTAACTATGGCTACACCTTC
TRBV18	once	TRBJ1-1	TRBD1	CASSLQRTGNTEAFF	TGTGCCAGCTCACTACAAAGGACAGGGAACACTGAAGCTTTCTTT
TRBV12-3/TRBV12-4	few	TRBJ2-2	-	CASSLTPPDTPGELFF	TGTGCCAGCAGTTTAACCCCGCCAGATACCCCCGGGGAGCTGTTTTTT
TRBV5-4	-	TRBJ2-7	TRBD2	CASSKPSGGRRYEQYF	TGTGCCAGCAGCAAACCGAGCGGGGGGCGGAGATACGAGCAGTACTTC
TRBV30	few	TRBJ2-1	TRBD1	CAWDGQGGNEQFF	TGTGCCTGGGACGGACAGGGCGGGAATGAGCAGTTCTTC
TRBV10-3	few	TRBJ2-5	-	CAISDSTGETQYF	TGTGCCATCAGTGACTCAACAGGGGAGACCCAGTACTTC
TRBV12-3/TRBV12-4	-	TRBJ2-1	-	CASSRQRGEQFF	TGTGCCAGCAGTCGACAGCGCGGTGAGCAGTTCTTC
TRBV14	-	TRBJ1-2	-	CASSQDPRSVHGYTF	TGTGCCAGCAGCCAAGACCCGCGGTCAGTCCATGGCTACACCTTC
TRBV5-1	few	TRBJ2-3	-	CASRSAGMGTDTQYF	TGCGCCAGCAGATCGGCGGGGATGGGCACAGATACGCAGTATTTT
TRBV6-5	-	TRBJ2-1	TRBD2	CASSYTTSGTYNEQFF	TGTGCCAGCAGTTACACCACTAGCGGGACCTACAATGAGCAGTTCTTC